This is a list of T cell receptor beta chains from one sample in a study of blood T cell repertoires in COVID-19. Repertoires were generated with immunoSEQ multiplex PCR, while TCRdb's copy carries only in-frame clones and drops some. This table has roughly 150,000 clones, around four fifths appearing once. The sample consisted of peripheral blood. These receptors came from a woman of 80 years or more with COVID-19, enrolled during active disease. The CDR3 runs from the conserved cysteine through the conserved F or W. Fields, in order: CDR3 DNA, CDR3 protein, V gene, D gene, J gene, clone size. D genes are given only for firm matches. A clone size is listed for some rows: how often the clone was seen (once, few, many), or a class if it is expanded.

TGTGCCAGCAGCTCCCTGGGTGTGGGGGCCGGTGGCTACACCTTC CASSSLGVGAGGYTF TRBV5-5 . TRBJ1-2 .
TGTGCCAGCAGCCCTCAGGGACAGGGCGGGGAGACCCAGTACTTC CASSPQGQGGETQYF TRBV9 TRBD1 TRBJ2-5 .
TGTGCCAGCAGCCCCCTAGCGGGGGGGATCTACAATGAGCAGTTCTTC CASSPLAGGIYNEQFF TRBV3-1/TRBV3-2 TRBD2 TRBJ2-1 once
TGTGCCAGCAGCTTGGGTGATGGGGCCTACGGTGAAGCTTTCTTT CASSLGDGAYGEAFF TRBV5-4 . TRBJ1-1 .
TGTGCCAGCAGTTATCGGGGGGGCCAAGAGACCCAGTACTTC CASSYRGGQETQYF TRBV6-5 TRBD2 TRBJ2-5 .
TGTGCCAGCAGTCCCGGGACACCGAACACTGAAGCTTTCTTT CASSPGTPNTEAFF TRBV6-4 . TRBJ1-1 .
TGTGCCAGTAGTTCCCAGGGGGCCACGGCCCAGTACTTC CASSSQGATAQYF TRBV19 TRBD1 TRBJ2-5 .
TGTGCCAGCAGCTTAGGTCTAGCCAACTCCTACGAGCAGTACTTC CASSLGLANSYEQYF TRBV5-4 . TRBJ2-7 few
TGTGCCAGCAGTCGGACAGGGAGACCCTACGAGCAGTACTTC CASSRTGRPYEQYF TRBV27 TRBD1 TRBJ2-7 .
TGTGCCAGCATGCGGCGGGGGGCGGGTAGTGAGACCCAGTACTTC CASMRRGAGSETQYF TRBV6-5 TRBD2 TRBJ2-5 .
TGTGCCATCAGAGGGGTCCTGACAGGCTACGAGCAGTACTTC CAIRGVLTGYEQYF TRBV10-3 . TRBJ2-7 .
TGTGACGGCAGCCACCAGGCAGCCCGGTATCAGGGATTATTCTCTGAAGCTTTCTTT CDGSHQAARYQGLFSEAFF TRBV6-4 . TRBJ1-1 .
TGTGCCAGCAGTGAAGCGCTTAGGGGAAATCAGCCCCAGCATTTT CASSEALRGNQPQHF TRBV2 . TRBJ1-5 .
TGTGCCGGATCGTCGGGACCCGGGGGCGAGCAGTACTTC CAGSSGPGGEQYF TRBV2 . TRBJ2-7 few
TGTGCCAGCAGTTTAACAGGGTATAGTTCACCCCTCCACTTT CASSLTGYSSPLHF TRBV27 . TRBJ1-6 .
TGCGCCAGCAGTGAAAGGACAGACACTGAAGCTTTCTTT CASSERTDTEAFF TRBV10-1 . TRBJ1-1 .
TGTGCCAGCAGTTTACTAATGAACACTGAAGCTTTCTTT CASSLLMNTEAFF TRBV12-3/TRBV12-4 . TRBJ1-1 few
TGTGCCAGCAGTTTATCCAGGGATTGCACCTTC CASSLSRDCTF TRBV28 . TRBJ1-2 few
TGTGCCAGCAGTGTAGCACCTAGCGGCCCTTACAATGAGCAGTTCTTC CASSVAPSGPYNEQFF TRBV6-1 TRBD2 TRBJ2-1 .
TGTGCCAGCAGCCCAGGGCGGAACACTGAAGCTTTCTTT CASSPGRNTEAFF TRBV7-3 . TRBJ1-1 .
TGTGCCAGCAGCCGGGAAAGAGGACTCTACGAGCAGTACTTC CASSRERGLYEQYF TRBV4-2 . TRBJ2-7 .
TGCAGCGTTGTAGGGGGCGCAGGGGCCAACGTCCTGACTTTC CSVVGGAGANVLTF TRBV29-1 TRBD1 TRBJ2-6 .
TGTGCCAGCTCAACAGGGGCTGGGGCCAACGTCCTGACTTTC CASSTGAGANVLTF TRBV18 TRBD1 TRBJ2-6 .
TGTGCCAGCAGCGTAATAGGGGCCACTGAAGCTTTCTTT CASSVIGATEAFF TRBV9 . TRBJ1-1 few
TGTGCCAGCAGTGTAGGAGGGGGGGGGTCGAAGACCCAGTACTTC CASSVGGGGSKTQYF TRBV2 . TRBJ2-5 .
TGTGCCAGCGGTACAGGGGGCTATGGCTACACCTTC CASGTGGYGYTF TRBV27 TRBD1 TRBJ1-2 .
TGCGCCAGCAGCTTGGCCGGGACAGCAAACACTGAAGCTTTCTTT CASSLAGTANTEAFF TRBV5-1 TRBD1 TRBJ1-1 .
TGTGCCAGCAGCTTGAGTCCCACCAGGAACACCATATATTTT CASSLSPTRNTIYF TRBV5-4 . TRBJ1-3 .
TGCGCCAGCAGCTTAGCGGGGCGAGGAACAGATACGCAGTATTTT CASSLAGRGTDTQYF TRBV5-1 TRBD2 TRBJ2-3 .
TGTGCCAGCAGTTCCCCCCAGGGGGCGTCGGCTTATTATGGCTACACCTTC CASSSPQGASAYYGYTF TRBV28 TRBD1 TRBJ1-2 .
TGTGCCAGCAGCTTGGCTGTCGGGACAGTATCTTTTTACGAGCAGTACTTC CASSLAVGTVSFYEQYF TRBV5-4 TRBD1 TRBJ2-7 few
TGCGCCAGCAGCTTGGGGGCAATTCAAGAGACCCAGTACTTC CASSLGAIQETQYF TRBV5-1 . TRBJ2-5 .
TGTGCCAGCAGCTTCGAAGGGGGCGGAACCACCTACGAGCAGTACTTC CASSFEGGGTTYEQYF TRBV7-9 TRBD1 TRBJ2-7 .
TGTGCCAGCAGTGAATTGTGGTCCAGGGCCTATGGCTACACCTTC CASSELWSRAYGYTF TRBV2 . TRBJ1-2 .